This is a list of T cell receptor beta chains from one sample in a study of OX40 agonist ivuxolimab in advanced cancers. Assay used: immunoSEQ multiplex PCR; TCRdb lists only in-frame clones, some missing. The data show 70,000 to 100,000 clones, 85% to 90% seen once. This material consisted of CD4+ or CD8+ T cells sorted from blood, taken in a trial of the OX40 agonist ivuxolimab. Source of these receptors: an adult with an advanced solid tumor such as melanoma, head and neck, liver or kidney cancer. Each CDR3 is given with its conserved first and last residue. The D gene is left open where the match is weak. Clone size is given for some rows only: seen once, a few or many times, or a class if the clone is expanded.

once	TRBD1	TRBV19	TRBJ1-1	TGTGCCAGTAATACAGGGGAACGAGGAGCTTTCTTT	CASNTGERGAFF
NA	NA	TRBV6-5	TRBJ2-7	TGTGCCAGCGCGCGAACCTACGAGCAGTACTTC	CASARTYEQYF
once	TRBD2	TRBV13	TRBJ2-5	TGTGCCAGCAGCCGAAGACTAGCGGGAGAAAGTGTAGAGACCCAGTACTTC	CASSRRLAGESVETQYF
NA	NA	TRBV10-2	TRBJ2-3	TGCGCCAGCAGTGAGCGGGGGATTTTGGATACGCAGTATTTT	CASSERGILDTQYF
NA	TRBD1	TRBV6-5	TRBJ1-4	TGTGCCAGCAGTTATTCAGGGACAGTCAGTGAAAAACTGTTTTTT	CASSYSGTVSEKLFF
NA	NA	TRBV18	TRBJ2-3	TGTGCCAGCTCAACCAACGGGGCTGGCACAGATACGCAGTATTTT	CASSTNGAGTDTQYF
NA	NA	TRBV6-6	TRBJ1-5	TGTGCCAGCAGTTACGGGCAGGGGAGCAATCAGCCCCAGCATTTT	CASSYGQGSNQPQHF
NA	TRBD1	TRBV2	TRBJ2-5	TGTGCCAGCAGGGTGGGACAGCAAGAGACCCAGTACTTC	CASRVGQQETQYF
few	NA	TRBV10-3	TRBJ2-7	TGTGCCATCAGTCCCCTTTGGGGCGAGCAGTACTTC	CAISPLWGEQYF
NA	NA	TRBV27	TRBJ1-2	TGTGCCAGCAGTTTAGAAGGGACGGGCTATGGCTACACCTTC	CASSLEGTGYGYTF
once	NA	TRBV6-1	TRBJ1-5	TGTGCCAGCAGTGAATATCACAATTACCCCAATCAGCCCCAGCATTTT	CASSEYHNYPNQPQHF
NA	NA	TRBV7-9	TRBJ1-3	TGTGCCAGCAGCCCCCGAGGGACCTCTGGAAACACCATATATTTT	CASSPRGTSGNTIYF
NA	NA	TRBV28	TRBJ2-7	TGTGCCAGCAGCTCCGGGACACTGAGCTCCTACGAGCAGTACTTC	CASSSGTLSSYEQYF
NA	TRBD1	TRBV4-1	TRBJ1-4	TGCGCCAGCAGCCAAGAAGGGACAGGGCTGAATGAAAAACTGTTTTTT	CASSQEGTGLNEKLFF
NA	TRBD1	TRBV5-8	TRBJ1-4	TGTGCCAGCAGCGAGGGACAGGTGGAAGCCGAAAAACTGTTTTTT	CASSEGQVEAEKLFF
once	NA	TRBV1	TRBJ2-3	TGCACCAGAGGAGATACGCAGTATTTT	CTRGDTQYF
NA	NA	TRBV7-3	TRBJ2-2	TGTGCCAGCAGCTCCTACAGGGACACCGGGGAGCTGTTTTTT	CASSSYRDTGELFF
NA	NA	TRBV5-1	TRBJ1-2	TGCGCCAGCAGCTGGGGTCTGGGGTACGATGGCTACACCTTC	CASSWGLGYDGYTF
NA	TRBD1	TRBV10-3	TRBJ2-1	TGTGCCATCAGGGGGACAGGGAATTCCCAGCGGCTCAATGAGCAGTTCTTC	CAIRGTGNSQRLNEQFF
NA	TRBD1	TRBV5-4	TRBJ2-7	TGTGCCAGCAGCCCAAGTCCCGCCAGGGGGCTTGTATACGAGCAGTACTTC	CASSPSPARGLVYEQYF
NA	NA	TRBV21-1	TRBJ1-2	TGTGCCAGCAGCGCCCCCTACGGACTTACGACAGCTTATAACTATGGCTACACCTTC	CASSAPYGLTTAYNYGYTF
NA	NA	TRBV28	TRBJ1-2	TGTGCCAGCAGTCTCACCCCCGGAGACTATGGCTACACCTTC	CASSLTPGDYGYTF
NA	TRBD2	TRBV11-2	TRBJ2-1	TGTGCCAGCAAACTAGCGGAGATCGATCATGAGCAGTTCTTC	CASKLAEIDHEQFF
NA	NA	TRBV7-9	TRBJ2-2	TGTGCCAGCAGCCCAAGGGGCGGAAACACCGGGGAGCTGTTTTTT	CASSPRGGNTGELFF
NA	NA	TRBV25-1	TRBJ2-7	TGTGCCAGCAGTGAAGGTGAATCCTACGAGCAGTACTTC	CASSEGESYEQYF
NA	TRBD2	TRBV7-9	TRBJ2-2	TGTGCCAGCAGCTTAGCCCTAGCGGCCGGGGAGCTGTTTTTT	CASSLALAAGELFF
once	TRBD1	TRBV19	TRBJ1-2	TGTGCCAGTAGTATCCCTGGGACAGAGGCTGGCTACACCTTC	CASSIPGTEAGYTF
once	NA	TRBV28	TRBJ2-2	TGTGCCAGCAGTACTCCTACCGGGGAGCTGTTTTTT	CASSTPTGELFF
NA	TRBD1	TRBV4-1	TRBJ1-1	TGCGCCAGCAGCCAAGATCTGGACAGGGGGCGTGCTCTGGCTTTCTTT	CASSQDLDRGRALAFF
once	NA	TRBV29-1	TRBJ2-1	TGCAGCGTTGCTCGACAGGTGAGCTCCTACAATGAGCAGTTCTTC	CSVARQVSSYNEQFF
NA	NA	TRBV19	TRBJ2-3	TGTGCCAGTACGAAGGGTTCAGATACGCAGTATTTT	CASTKGSDTQYF
NA	NA	TRBV5-5	TRBJ2-7	TGTGCCAGCAGCCCCCCCGGCCTGGATAACTACGGGCAGTACTTC	CASSPPGLDNYGQYF
NA	TRBD2	TRBV5-4	TRBJ2-7	TGTGCCAGCAGCAGAGAGACTAGCCTGGGGACCTACGAGCAGTACTTC	CASSRETSLGTYEQYF
NA	NA	TRBV5-4	TRBJ2-6	TGTGCCAGCAGCTCAGGACGGAACTCTGAGGCCAACGTCCTGACTTTC	CASSSGRNSEANVLTF
once	NA	TRBV5-1	TRBJ2-6	TGCGCCAGCAGCTTGGCCTCTCCTTTCTCTGGGGCCAACGTCCTGACTTTC	CASSLASPFSGANVLTF
NA	TRBD1	TRBV5-1	TRBJ1-3	TGCGCCAGCAGCGTCGGGACAGGGGCCTCTGGAAACACCATATATTTT	CASSVGTGASGNTIYF
NA	NA	TRBV6-5	TRBJ1-5	TGTGCCAGTGGGGGGGGGCGAAGTCAGCCCCAGCATTTT	CASGGGRSQPQHF
NA	TRBD1	TRBV28	TRBJ2-5	TGTGCCAGCAGTACAGGACAGGGCATTGGGGAGACCCAGTACTTC	CASSTGQGIGETQYF
NA	NA	TRBV19	TRBJ1-1	TGTGCCCGAGGGGAAGGGGGAGAAGCTTTCTTT	CARGEGGEAFF
NA	TRBD2	TRBV6-6	TRBJ2-7	TGTGCCAGTGGAGCGGGAGGGCCTTACGAGCAGTACTTC	CASGAGGPYEQYF
few	NA	TRBV7-3	TRBJ2-3	TGTGCCAGCAGCACCAGTGAACAGGGCGAGAAGTATTTT	CASSTSEQGEKYF
NA	TRBD2	TRBV30	TRBJ2-3	TGTGCCTGGAGTGTACTAGCGGGAGCAGGAGATACGCAGTATTTT	CAWSVLAGAGDTQYF